The sequence of this T cell receptor (beta chain) was determined in a study of T-cell memory formation after mild COVID-19. At the level of the study: TCR clusters mostly belonged to single donors.

Between the trimmed V and J ends, which lost 4 bases and 5 bases, there was a span of 8 bases. The CDR3 runs to 11 residues. CDR1 is GTSNPN and CDR2 is SVGIG in the germline V gene (reference sequence). On this clonotype: No antigen is known for it.

Overall study results and limits: The pre-infection memory compartment contained some responding clones, suggesting cross-reactive memory joined. CD8+ contracting clones occupied EMRA, while CD4+ ones occupied mainly CM and EM. While clones contracting from day 15 to 85 were balanced between CD4 and CD8, later expanders leaned CD4+.

TCRdb independently ran MiXCR on the 5' RACE reads; one entry per CDR3 protein. The sample includes some 450,000 distinct CDR3 sequences, roughly 17% of them seen just once. V usage is TRBV30 and J usage is TRBJ1-1; D uncertain. The sequencing input was PBMCs or a T cell subset sorted from them (not recorded which). The sequence was obtained from a man aged 18 to 35 who had mild COVID-19 (a few samples of this study predate the infection). Cell type and time point are not known. The CDR3 region has the DNA TGTGCCTGGATTGGGAGGACTGAAGCTTTCTTT. It codes for CAWIGRTEAFF.